This is a list of T cell receptor beta chains from one sample in a study of blood T cell repertoires in COVID-19. TCRdb keeps only in-frame clones here, not all; method: immunoSEQ multiplex PCR. In the table there are around 130,000 clones, almost 85% of which are singletons. The source material was peripheral blood. Source of these receptors: a human donor in a cohort sampled during active COVID-19. The CDR3 runs from the conserved cysteine through the conserved F or W. Each record gives: V gene, D gene, J gene, clone size, CDR3 DNA, CDR3 protein. D genes are given only for firm matches. For some rows the clone size is stated as once, few or many, or as a class when expanded; others skip it.

V gene: TRBV19
D gene: -
J gene: TRBJ1-6
clone size: -
CDR3 DNA: TGTGCCAGTAGTATAGAAGGGCGGGACGGACCCCTCCACTTT
CDR3 protein: CASSIEGRDGPLHF

V gene: TRBV28
D gene: -
J gene: TRBJ1-2
clone size: once
CDR3 DNA: TGTGCCAGCAGTTTATACCAGAACTATGGCTACACCTTC
CDR3 protein: CASSLYQNYGYTF

V gene: TRBV19
D gene: -
J gene: TRBJ2-3
clone size: -
CDR3 DNA: TGTGCCAGTAGCATACCCCAAGGCGGGGTTAGCACAGATACGCAGTATTTT
CDR3 protein: CASSIPQGGVSTDTQYF

V gene: TRBV9
D gene: -
J gene: TRBJ1-1
clone size: -
CDR3 DNA: TGTGCCAGCAGCGTAGCTCTCGGGAACACTGAAGCTTTCTTT
CDR3 protein: CASSVALGNTEAFF

V gene: TRBV15
D gene: TRBD2
J gene: TRBJ2-2
clone size: -
CDR3 DNA: TGTGCCACCAGCAGAGATCTAGCGGGTGTCGGGGAGCTGTTTTTT
CDR3 protein: CATSRDLAGVGELFF

V gene: TRBV3-1/TRBV3-2
D gene: TRBD2
J gene: TRBJ2-3
clone size: -
CDR3 DNA: TGTGCCAGCAGCAACCCTGTGCTAGCGGGTTCATCTAGCACAGATACGCAGTATTTT
CDR3 protein: CASSNPVLAGSSSTDTQYF

V gene: TRBV2
D gene: -
J gene: TRBJ1-3
clone size: -
CDR3 DNA: TGTGCCAGCAGGGCGTTTCGACAAGGGGTCGGAAACACCATATATTTT
CDR3 protein: CASRAFRQGVGNTIYF

V gene: TRBV19
D gene: -
J gene: TRBJ1-6
clone size: -
CDR3 DNA: TGTGCCAGTAGTATGACAGAGCATAATTCACCCCTCCACTTT
CDR3 protein: CASSMTEHNSPLHF

V gene: TRBV6-1
D gene: -
J gene: TRBJ1-2
clone size: -
CDR3 DNA: TGTGCCAGCAGTGAATACGTCGGGAGGGTACGGCGAGACTATGGCTACACCTTC
CDR3 protein: CASSEYVGRVRRDYGYTF

V gene: TRBV10-3
D gene: -
J gene: TRBJ2-5
clone size: once
CDR3 DNA: TGTGCCATCAGACAGGGTTTGACCCAGTACTTC
CDR3 protein: CAIRQGLTQYF

V gene: TRBV11-2
D gene: -
J gene: TRBJ2-7
clone size: once
CDR3 DNA: TGTGCCAGCAGCCCGGACAGTTTCCTCTACGAGCAGTACTTC
CDR3 protein: CASSPDSFLYEQYF

V gene: TRBV5-1
D gene: -
J gene: TRBJ2-3
clone size: few
CDR3 DNA: TGCGCCAGCAGCCCGGCCTTGGGCCCTGGCGGGGGCACAGATACGCAGTATTTT
CDR3 protein: CASSPALGPGGGTDTQYF

V gene: TRBV19
D gene: TRBD2
J gene: TRBJ2-1
clone size: -
CDR3 DNA: TGTGCCAGTAACGGGGGGGCCTCCTACAATGAGCAGTTCTTC
CDR3 protein: CASNGGASYNEQFF

V gene: TRBV5-5
D gene: TRBD1
J gene: TRBJ2-7
clone size: -
CDR3 DNA: TGTGCCAGCAGTCTGCTACCGGGACAGGGTCCCTACGAGCAGTACTTC
CDR3 protein: CASSLLPGQGPYEQYF

V gene: TRBV28
D gene: -
J gene: TRBJ1-2
clone size: -
CDR3 DNA: TGTGCCAGCAGTTTATCGACATTCAGCTATGGCTACACCTTC
CDR3 protein: CASSLSTFSYGYTF

V gene: TRBV6-6
D gene: -
J gene: TRBJ2-3
clone size: -
CDR3 DNA: TGTGCCAGCAGTCTTCCAGGAATGCGAACAGATACGCAGTATTTT
CDR3 protein: CASSLPGMRTDTQYF

V gene: TRBV6-5
D gene: -
J gene: TRBJ1-4
clone size: once
CDR3 DNA: TGTGCCAGCAGTTACTCGGCAGGGGAATCTGAAAAACTGTTTTTT
CDR3 protein: CASSYSAGESEKLFF

V gene: TRBV18
D gene: -
J gene: TRBJ1-1
clone size: -
CDR3 DNA: TGTGCCAGCTCACAAGGGGGAAACACTGAAGCTTTCTTT
CDR3 protein: CASSQGGNTEAFF

V gene: TRBV6-6
D gene: TRBD2
J gene: TRBJ2-7
clone size: -
CDR3 DNA: TGTGCCAGCGGCTCCGGGACTAGCATCTACGAGCAGTACTTC
CDR3 protein: CASGSGTSIYEQYF

V gene: TRBV27
D gene: TRBD1
J gene: TRBJ1-6
clone size: -
CDR3 DNA: TGTGCCAGCAACGCAAGACAGGGGGAGAATTCACCCCTCCACTTT
CDR3 protein: CASNARQGENSPLHF

V gene: TRBV3-1/TRBV3-2
D gene: TRBD2
J gene: TRBJ2-1
clone size: -
CDR3 DNA: TGTGCCAGCAGCCAAGCGGGGACTAGCGGGGCCGGAGTCTTC
CDR3 protein: CASSQAGTSGAGVF

V gene: TRBV19
D gene: -
J gene: TRBJ2-6
clone size: -
CDR3 DNA: TGTGCCAGTAGGACAGACCTCGGGGCCAACGTCCTGACTTTC
CDR3 protein: CASRTDLGANVLTF

V gene: TRBV5-5
D gene: TRBD1
J gene: TRBJ1-3
clone size: -
CDR3 DNA: TGTGCCAGCAGCTTGGTGCAGGGGGCGGGAAAAGTATATTTT
CDR3 protein: CASSLVQGAGKVYF

V gene: TRBV2
D gene: TRBD1
J gene: TRBJ1-5
clone size: -
CDR3 DNA: TGTGCCAGCAGAGGGGGCTCCGGCAGCAATCAGCCCCAGCATTTT
CDR3 protein: CASRGGSGSNQPQHF

V gene: TRBV6-5
D gene: TRBD2
J gene: TRBJ2-7
clone size: -
CDR3 DNA: TGTGCCAGTGAGCTAGCGGGGGACTCCTACGAGCAGTACTTC
CDR3 protein: CASELAGDSYEQYF

V gene: TRBV10-2
D gene: TRBD1
J gene: TRBJ2-7
clone size: -
CDR3 DNA: TGCGCCAGCAGTGAGCCGGGACAGGTGCACTACGAGCAGTACTTC
CDR3 protein: CASSEPGQVHYEQYF

V gene: TRBV7-9
D gene: -
J gene: TRBJ2-7
clone size: -
CDR3 DNA: TGTGCCAGCAGCTTGACTGGCGCCCAGTACGAGCAGTACTTC
CDR3 protein: CASSLTGAQYEQYF

V gene: TRBV7-9
D gene: -
J gene: TRBJ2-1
clone size: few
CDR3 DNA: TGTGCCAGCAGCTTGCATCTAGAAAATGAGCAGTTCTTC
CDR3 protein: CASSLHLENEQFF

V gene: TRBV27
D gene: TRBD1
J gene: TRBJ2-7
clone size: -
CDR3 DNA: TGTGCCAGCAGATGGGGACAGGGTGCCTCCTACGAGCAGTACTTC
CDR3 protein: CASRWGQGASYEQYF

V gene: TRBV5-8
D gene: TRBD2
J gene: TRBJ2-5
clone size: -
CDR3 DNA: TGTGCCAGCAGCTTAACGGGGGGGCCCTCCGAGACCCAGTACTTC
CDR3 protein: CASSLTGGPSETQYF

V gene: TRBV23-1
D gene: TRBD2
J gene: TRBJ2-7
clone size: few
CDR3 DNA: TGCGCCAGCAGTCAATTCAACGGGGGGGCACACGAGCAGTACTTC
CDR3 protein: CASSQFNGGAHEQYF

V gene: TRBV3-1/TRBV3-2
D gene: TRBD1
J gene: TRBJ2-3
clone size: -
CDR3 DNA: TGTGCCAGCAGCCAAGACGGGACAGGTCGGGGGACAGATACGCAGTATTTT
CDR3 protein: CASSQDGTGRGTDTQYF

V gene: TRBV3-1/TRBV3-2
D gene: TRBD2
J gene: TRBJ2-2
clone size: -
CDR3 DNA: TGTGCCAGCAGCCAAGGAGCTAGCGGGGGTCGGGGGGCCGGGGAGCTGTTTTTT
CDR3 protein: CASSQGASGGRGAGELFF

V gene: TRBV4-1
D gene: -
J gene: TRBJ2-1
clone size: -
CDR3 DNA: TGCGCCAGCAGCCAAGATGGCGGAGGTGAGCAGTTCTTC
CDR3 protein: CASSQDGGGEQFF

V gene: TRBV6-5
D gene: -
J gene: TRBJ2-3
clone size: -
CDR3 DNA: TGTGCCAGCAACCCAGGGTACGGCACAGATACGCAGTATTTT
CDR3 protein: CASNPGYGTDTQYF

V gene: TRBV19
D gene: TRBD1
J gene: TRBJ2-5
clone size: few
CDR3 DNA: TGTGCCAGTAGTACCGGGACAGGGCCCCGTCAAGAGACCCAGTACTTC
CDR3 protein: CASSTGTGPRQETQYF

V gene: TRBV7-9
D gene: -
J gene: TRBJ2-3
clone size: -
CDR3 DNA: TGTGCCAGCAGTTCACTCTCCTTGGAACTAACAGATACGCAGTATTTT
CDR3 protein: CASSSLSLELTDTQYF

V gene: TRBV6-5
D gene: -
J gene: TRBJ2-7
clone size: -
CDR3 DNA: TGTGCCAGCAGTCCCCTAAGGACAGCCTACGAGCAGTACTTC
CDR3 protein: CASSPLRTAYEQYF

V gene: TRBV3-1/TRBV3-2
D gene: TRBD1
J gene: TRBJ1-5
clone size: -
CDR3 DNA: TGTGCCAGCAGCCCCGACAGGGGGCCTCAGCCCCAGCATTTT
CDR3 protein: CASSPDRGPQPQHF

V gene: TRBV28
D gene: -
J gene: TRBJ1-5
clone size: -
CDR3 DNA: TGTGCCAGCAGTCGGACAGAGATTTCGGGCAATCAGCCCCAGCATTTT
CDR3 protein: CASSRTEISGNQPQHF

V gene: TRBV7-9
D gene: -
J gene: TRBJ2-1
clone size: -
CDR3 DNA: TGTGCCAGCAGCTTAGATCTCTCCTACAATGAGCAGTTCTTC
CDR3 protein: CASSLDLSYNEQFF

V gene: TRBV5-4
D gene: -
J gene: TRBJ1-1
clone size: -
CDR3 DNA: TGTGCCAGCAGCGGAGGCGTAAACACTGAAGCTTTCTTT
CDR3 protein: CASSGGVNTEAFF

V gene: TRBV11-2
D gene: TRBD2
J gene: TRBJ2-3
clone size: -
CDR3 DNA: TGTGCCAGCAGCTTGTGGCGGGGGGGCTCAGATACGCAGTATTTT
CDR3 protein: CASSLWRGGSDTQYF

V gene: TRBV7-9
D gene: -
J gene: TRBJ2-3
clone size: -
CDR3 DNA: TGTGCCAGCATGGGGGGGCGCACAGATACGCAGTATTTT
CDR3 protein: CASMGGRTDTQYF

V gene: TRBV5-1
D gene: TRBD1
J gene: TRBJ2-5
clone size: -
CDR3 DNA: TGCGCCAGCAGCTCGACAGGGGGCTTAGAGACCCAGTACTTC
CDR3 protein: CASSSTGGLETQYF

V gene: TRBV3-1/TRBV3-2
D gene: -
J gene: TRBJ1-1
clone size: -
CDR3 DNA: TGTGCCACTAGGGCAGGGGAGCACACTGAAGCTTTCTTT
CDR3 protein: CATRAGEHTEAFF

V gene: TRBV10-2
D gene: TRBD1
J gene: TRBJ1-1
clone size: once
CDR3 DNA: TGCGCCAGCAGAGGACAGGGGCCCACGATGGGCACTGAAGCTTTCTTT
CDR3 protein: CASRGQGPTMGTEAFF

V gene: TRBV30
D gene: -
J gene: TRBJ1-5
clone size: -
CDR3 DNA: TGTGCCTGGAAAACCCGGGACTTCCCGGGTGGCAATCAGCCCCAGCATTTT
CDR3 protein: CAWKTRDFPGGNQPQHF

V gene: TRBV19
D gene: -
J gene: TRBJ2-7
clone size: -
CDR3 DNA: TGTGCCAGTGGGGGTATCGGACAGACCTACGAGCAGTACTTC
CDR3 protein: CASGGIGQTYEQYF

V gene: TRBV3-1/TRBV3-2
D gene: -
J gene: TRBJ1-1
clone size: -
CDR3 DNA: TGTGCCAGCAGCCAAGATGCACTTAACACTGAAGCTTTCTTT
CDR3 protein: CASSQDALNTEAFF

V gene: TRBV6-5
D gene: -
J gene: TRBJ2-5
clone size: -
CDR3 DNA: TGTGCCAGCAGCTGGAGAGACTCCTCTCCAGAGACCCAGTACTTC
CDR3 protein: CASSWRDSSPETQYF

V gene: TRBV3-1/TRBV3-2
D gene: TRBD2
J gene: TRBJ2-3
clone size: -
CDR3 DNA: TGTGCCAGCAGCCCGACTAGCGGGGGGGCTAGCACAGATACGCAGTATTTT
CDR3 protein: CASSPTSGGASTDTQYF